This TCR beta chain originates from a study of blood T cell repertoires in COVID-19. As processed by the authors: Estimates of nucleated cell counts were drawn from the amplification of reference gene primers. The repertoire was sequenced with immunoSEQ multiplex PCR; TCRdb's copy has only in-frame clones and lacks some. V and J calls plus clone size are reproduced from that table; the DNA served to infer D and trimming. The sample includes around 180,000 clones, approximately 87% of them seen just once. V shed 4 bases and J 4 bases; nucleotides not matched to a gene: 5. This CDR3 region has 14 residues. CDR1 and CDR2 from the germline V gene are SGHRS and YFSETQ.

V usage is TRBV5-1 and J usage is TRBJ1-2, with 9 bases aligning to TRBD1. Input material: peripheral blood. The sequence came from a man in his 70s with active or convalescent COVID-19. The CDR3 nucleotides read TGCGCCAGCAGCCCGATGACAGGGGGCTATGGCTACACCTTC. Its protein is CASSPMTGGYGYTF. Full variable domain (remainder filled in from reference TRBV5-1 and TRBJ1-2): KAGVTQTPRYLIKTRGQQVTLSCSPISGHRSVSWYQQTPGQGLQFLFEYFSETQRNKGNFPGRFSGRQFSNSRSEMNVSTLELGDSALYLCASSPMTGGYGYTFGSGTRLTVV.